This T cell receptor (beta chain) was identified in a study of T-cell reconstitution after alpha-beta-depleted transplantation in children. General study points: At day 60, the high TCRbeta diversity found in some patients originated from recipient T cells and thymic progenitors that had survived. Reported findings indicate that, about two months after transplant, alpha-beta T cells came from several hundred expanded clones, which were derived from non-depleted graft cells. T cells produced anew were the main source of T-cell counts and diversity one year after transplant.

Many counts were recorded for this clonotype. Its target is unknown. Researchers prepared the TCRbeta library using unique molecular identifiers, the study reports. TCRdb independently ran MiXCR on the PCR reads; one entry per CDR3 protein. The sample shows more than 300,000 distinct CDR3 sequences, around 15% of them seen only once. The V end lost 2 bases, the J end lost 10 bases, and 11 bases lay between the germline ends. This CDR3 region has 12 residues. Germline loops: CDR1 KGHSH, CDR2 LQKENI. This sequence joins TRBV18 and TRBJ1-1; no clear D gene. The TCR originated in a male patient aged 2 to 10 who had a stem cell transplant for acute lymphoblastic leukemia, so the T cells may come from the graft donor. The input for sequencing was PBMCs, mostly from graft donor cells, taken 360 days after TCRalphabeta/CD19-depleted stem cell transplant. CDR3 sequence (DNA): TGTGCCAGCTCACCAGGCAGGAGAGCAGCTTTCTTT. This gives the protein CASSPGRRAAFF.